This TCR beta chain came from a study of T cell repertoires in cytomegalovirus infection. Study at large: CMV infection and matching HLA type were both indicated by public TCR beta signatures.

Study results and caveats: Based on cumulative public TCR beta family frequency, carriers of CMV plus the relevant HLA were identified. The ex vivo response was dominated by HLA-C-restricted CMV-specific TCR beta clonotypes.

CDR1 and CDR2 from the germline V gene are SQVTM and ANQGSEA. This CDR3 is built from 12 residues. V shed 6 bases and J shed 1 base, with 10 bases lying between them. This clonotype was counted a few times. The antigen remains unidentified. TCRdb reanalysed the reads using MiXCR and keeps one entry per CDR3 protein. The sample yields about 530,000 distinct CDR3 sequences, more than 25% seen once. Sequencing was performed on PBMCs. The clonotype comes from a human donor in good health (CMV status not recorded). Some clones in this sample may be carry-over from other donors' samples. The rearrangement joins TRBV29-1 to TRBJ2-7; a weak D match, TRBD2 (6 bases). CDR3 sequence (DNA): TGCAGCGTCTCTGCGGGGTCCTACGAGCAGTACTTC. It yields the protein CSVSAGSYEQYF.